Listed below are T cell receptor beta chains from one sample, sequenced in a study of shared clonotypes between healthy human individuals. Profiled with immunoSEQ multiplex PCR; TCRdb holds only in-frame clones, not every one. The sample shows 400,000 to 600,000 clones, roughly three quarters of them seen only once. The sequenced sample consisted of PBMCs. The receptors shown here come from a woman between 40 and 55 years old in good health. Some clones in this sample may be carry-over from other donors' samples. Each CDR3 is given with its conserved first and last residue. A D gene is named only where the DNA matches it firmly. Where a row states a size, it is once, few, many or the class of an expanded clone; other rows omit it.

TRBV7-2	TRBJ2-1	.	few	TGTGCCAGCAGCTTAACTTCGGACGGTTACAATGAGCAGTTCTTC	CASSLTSDGYNEQFF
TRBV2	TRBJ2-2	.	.	TGTGCCAGCATTGGGGGCAGGGGAACCGGCAGCGGGGAGCTGTTTTTT	CASIGGRGTGSGELFF
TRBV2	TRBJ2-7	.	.	TGTGCCAGCAGAGAGGACAGGGACTACAAGCAGTACTTC	CASREDRDYKQYF
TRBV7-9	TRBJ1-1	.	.	TGTGCCAGCAGCTTAGCGCCGCGGAACACTGAAGCTTTCTTT	CASSLAPRNTEAFF
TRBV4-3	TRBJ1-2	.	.	TGCGCCAGCAGCCAGGGGAACTATGGCTACACCTTC	CASSQGNYGYTF
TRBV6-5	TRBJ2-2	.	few	TGTGCCAGCAGTTACGGTCGGGATCGCGCCGGGGAGCTGTTTTTT	CASSYGRDRAGELFF
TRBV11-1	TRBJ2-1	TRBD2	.	TGTGCCAGCAGCTTAGCGGGTAGCGGGAGGGCGGATGAGCAGTTCTTC	CASSLAGSGRADEQFF
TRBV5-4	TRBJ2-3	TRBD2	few	TGTGCCAGCAGCCCCGCACTAGCGTCCCGCACAGATACGCAGTATTTT	CASSPALASRTDTQYF
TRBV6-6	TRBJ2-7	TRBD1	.	TGTGCCAGCAGTTATCTAGGGACAGGGTCCCACGAGCAGTACTTC	CASSYLGTGSHEQYF
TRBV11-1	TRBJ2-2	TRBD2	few	TGTGCCAGCAGCCCGAATAGCGGGAGGGACACCGGGGAGCTGTTTTTT	CASSPNSGRDTGELFF
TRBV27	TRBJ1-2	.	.	TGTGCCAGCAGAGCCGACGCCGTGAAGGGTGAGGGCTACACCTTC	CASRADAVKGEGYTF
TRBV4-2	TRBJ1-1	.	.	TGTGCCAGCAGCCACGGGTGGGCCACTGAAGCTTTCTTT	CASSHGWATEAFF
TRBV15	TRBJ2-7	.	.	TGTGCCACCAGCAGATCCGGGACGCCATCCTACGAGCAGTACTTC	CATSRSGTPSYEQYF
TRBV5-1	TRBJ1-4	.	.	TGCGCCAGCAGCCCGGGTACTAATGAAAAACTGTTTTTT	CASSPGTNEKLFF
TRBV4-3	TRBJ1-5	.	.	TGCGCCAGCAGCCCAAACAGGGGCAATCAGCCCCAGCATTTT	CASSPNRGNQPQHF
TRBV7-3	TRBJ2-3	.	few	TGTGCCAGCAGCCCCTTCGGGGGCGCCACAGATACGCAGTATTTT	CASSPFGGATDTQYF
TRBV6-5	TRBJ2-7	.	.	TGTGCCAGCAGTGCCCCGAGTGTGGAGCAGTACTTC	CASSAPSVEQYF
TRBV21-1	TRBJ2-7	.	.	TGTGCCAGCAACCGCTCTAGAGGACAGGGTGTCCGAAGTGAGCAGTACTTC	CASNRSRGQGVRSEQYF
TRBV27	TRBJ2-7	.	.	TGTGCCAGCAGTTTAGTCCGAGGGACCCACGAGCAGTACTTC	CASSLVRGTHEQYF
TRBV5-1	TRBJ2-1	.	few	TGCGCCAGCAGAGGGGGTGAAAATGAGCAGTTCTTC	CASRGGENEQFF
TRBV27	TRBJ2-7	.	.	TGTGCCAGCAGTTTCGGGCCCATCTACGAGCAGTACTTC	CASSFGPIYEQYF
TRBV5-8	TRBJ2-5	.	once	TGTGCCAGCAGCTGGGTGGATAAGGGCGAGACCCAGTACTTC	CASSWVDKGETQYF
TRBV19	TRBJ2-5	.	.	TGTGCCAGTAGTATAGACGAGGGGGTACCCAAAGAGACCCAGTACTTC	CASSIDEGVPKETQYF
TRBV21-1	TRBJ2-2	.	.	TGTGCCAGCAGCAATGGGGGCCGGGAGCTGTTTTTT	CASSNGGRELFF
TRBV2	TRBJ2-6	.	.	TGTGCCAGCAGCCCTAGCTCTGGGGCCAACGTCCTGACTTTC	CASSPSSGANVLTF
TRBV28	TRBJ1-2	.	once	TGTGCCAGCAGTTCGCGAGCGAGAGGAGGCTACACCTTC	CASSSRARGGYTF
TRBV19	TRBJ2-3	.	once	TGTGCCAGTAAGCTAGAGCGAGGGTCAGATACGCAGTATTTT	CASKLERGSDTQYF
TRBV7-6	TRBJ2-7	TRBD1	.	TGTGCCAGCAGCCCAGGACAGGGTTTCTACGAGCAGTACTTC	CASSPGQGFYEQYF
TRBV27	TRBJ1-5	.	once	TGTGCCAGCAGTTTGGACCACTATAGCAATCAGCCCCAGCATTTT	CASSLDHYSNQPQHF
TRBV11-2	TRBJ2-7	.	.	TGTGCCAGCAGCTTAAGCCAAAGCTCCTACGAGCAGTACTTC	CASSLSQSSYEQYF
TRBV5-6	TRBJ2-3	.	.	TGTGCCAGCAGAAGGCGGGGCAGGAGCACAGATACGCAGTATTTT	CASRRRGRSTDTQYF
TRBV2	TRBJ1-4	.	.	TGTGCCAGCAGTTTTCAGGGGACCCTGGGAGAAAAACTGTTTTTT	CASSFQGTLGEKLFF
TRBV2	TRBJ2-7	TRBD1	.	TGTGCCAGCATCGGCCGGGAAGGGGGCCGCGAGCAGTACTTC	CASIGREGGREQYF
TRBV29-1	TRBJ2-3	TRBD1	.	TGCAGCGTACCGGGACAGGGGACCAGCACAGATACGCAGTATTTT	CSVPGQGTSTDTQYF
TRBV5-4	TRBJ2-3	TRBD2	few	TGTGCCAGCAGCTTGACTAGCGGCACAGATACGCAGTATTTT	CASSLTSGTDTQYF
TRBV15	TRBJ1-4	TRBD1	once	TGTGCCACCAGCAGAGGGCGTTGGGACAGTGGTACTACAACTAATGAAAAACTGTTTTTT	CATSRGRWDSGTTTNEKLFF
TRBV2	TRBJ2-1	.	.	TGTGCCAGCAGTGAACGCGTCGTCGACGGAACGTACAATGAGCAGTTCTTC	CASSERVVDGTYNEQFF
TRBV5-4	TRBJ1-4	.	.	TGTGCCAGCAGCTTGGTGTGCAGGCGAAAAACTGTTTTT	CASSLVCRRKTVF
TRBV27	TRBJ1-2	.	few	TGTGCCAGCAGCACCTCCTGGGGCTATGGCTACACCTTC	CASSTSWGYGYTF
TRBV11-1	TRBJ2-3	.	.	TGTGCCAGCAGCTCCGGCACAGTGGGTGATACGCAGTATTTT	CASSSGTVGDTQYF
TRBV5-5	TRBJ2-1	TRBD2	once	TGTGCCAGCAGCAGTACCCGGACTAGCGGTTACAATGAGCAGTTCTTC	CASSSTRTSGYNEQFF
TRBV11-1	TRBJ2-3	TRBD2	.	TGTGCCAGCAGCTTAGCGCTAGCGGGATTCCAGGGAGATACGCAGTATTTT	CASSLALAGFQGDTQYF